Listed below are T cell receptor beta chains from one sample, sequenced in a study of high-grade serous ovarian cancer treatment subgroups. Sequencing was performed with immunoSEQ multiplex PCR; in TCRdb, only in-frame clones are kept and a portion is missing. The top ten hold around 6.4% of the sample, which has about 15,000 clones, 70% to 90% seen once. Sample: tumor tissue. Receptors originate from a human donor with high-grade serous ovarian cancer. CDR3s include the opening cysteine and the closing phenylalanine or tryptophan. D genes are given only for firm matches. Part of the rows lack a size; the others show once, few, many or a class for expanded clones.

NA	TRBV2	TRBJ2-1	TRBD1	CASSEQGQGADEQFF	TGTGCCAGCAGTGAGCAGGGACAGGGGGCCGATGAGCAGTTCTTC
NA	TRBV9	TRBJ2-5	NA	CASSTGSQETQYF	TGTGCCAGCAGCACAGGGTCCCAAGAGACCCAGTACTTC
NA	TRBV5-4	TRBJ2-7	TRBD1	CASSPRGQGRREQYF	TGTGCCAGCAGCCCTCGGGGACAGGGTCGGCGCGAGCAGTACTTC
NA	TRBV25-1	TRBJ2-3	NA	CASSSSERNTQYF	TGTGCCAGTTCCTCCTCTGAACGAAATACGCAGTATTTT
NA	TRBV21-1	TRBJ1-1	NA	CASILTRRQPHTEAFF	TGTGCCAGCATCCTCACCCGGAGGCAGCCGCACACTGAAGCTTTCTTT
NA	TRBV5-6	TRBJ2-3	NA	CASSPRWGTDTQYF	TGTGCCAGCAGCCCCAGGTGGGGAACAGATACGCAGTATTTT
NA	TRBV5-4	TRBJ2-5	NA	CASSLGAAVTQYF	TGTGCCAGCAGCTTGGGGGCTGCCGTGACCCAGTACTTC
NA	TRBV9	TRBJ1-2	NA	CASSVDGTYGYTF	TGTGCCAGCAGCGTGGACGGGACCTATGGCTACACCTTC
NA	TRBV15	TRBJ2-1	TRBD2	CATSNLEGLAGVSSYNEQFF	TGTGCCACCAGCAATTTAGAGGGGCTAGCGGGGGTAAGCTCCTACAATGAGCAGTTCTTC
NA	TRBV5-6	TRBJ1-6	NA	CASSLEARETSPLHF	TGTGCCAGCAGTTTAGAAGCCAGGGAGACTTCACCCCTCCACTTT
NA	TRBV7-9	TRBJ2-2	NA	CASSLGTRDTGELFF	TGTGCCAGCAGCTTAGGAACTAGGGACACCGGGGAGCTGTTTTTT
NA	TRBV6-4	TRBJ1-2	NA	CASAPDSNYGYTF	TGTGCCAGCGCCCCCGACTCTAACTATGGCTACACCTTC
NA	TRBV7-8	TRBJ2-7	NA	CASSLRTSYGQYF	TGTGCCAGCAGCCTCAGGACGTCCTACGGGCAGTACTTC
NA	TRBV5-1	TRBJ2-7	NA	CASSLGGGTGFLGEQYF	TGCGCCAGCAGCTTGGGGGGAGGGACAGGATTCCTTGGGGAGCAGTACTTC
NA	TRBV30	TRBJ1-1	NA	CAWRDSYEAFF	TGTGCCTGGAGAGATAGCTACGAAGCTTTCTTT
NA	TRBV11-1	TRBJ2-7	NA	CASSPEFDSSYEQYF	TGTGCCAGCAGCCCGGAATTCGACAGCTCCTACGAGCAGTACTTC
once	TRBV7-9	TRBJ2-5	NA	CASSQTGGQETQYF	TGTGCCAGCAGTCAGACAGGTGGACAAGAGACCCAGTACTTC
NA	TRBV11-3	TRBJ1-1	TRBD1	CASSPGQGVNSEAFF	TGTGCCAGCAGCCCCGGACAGGGCGTCAACTCTGAAGCTTTCTTT
NA	TRBV12-5	TRBJ2-6	TRBD1	CASQLSSGTGFPYFSGANVLTF	TGTGCTAGTCAACTCTCTTCCGGGACAGGGTTCCCCTACTTCTCTGGGGCCAACGTCCTGACTTTC
NA	TRBV11-3	TRBJ2-1	TRBD1	CASSQQGAGYNEQFF	TGTGCCAGCAGCCAACAGGGGGCTGGCTACAATGAGCAGTTCTTC
NA	TRBV18	TRBJ1-1	NA	CASSPTMGGSEAFF	TGTGCCAGCTCACCAACGATGGGGGGCTCTGAAGCTTTCTTT
NA	TRBV4-2	TRBJ2-3	NA	CASSQDRGTDTQYF	TGTGCCAGCAGCCAAGATCGGGGCACAGATACGCAGTATTTT
NA	TRBV25-1	TRBJ1-3	NA	CASSGIGLISGNTIYF	TGTGCCAGCTCGGGAATCGGACTCATCTCTGGAAACACCATATATTTT
NA	TRBV7-7	TRBJ2-3	NA	CASSLSPATDTQYF	TGTGCCAGCAGCTTATCGCCGGCCACAGATACGCAGTATTTT
NA	TRBV10-3	TRBJ2-5	TRBD1	CAISGQGRGQETQYF	TGTGCCATCAGTGGACAGGGGCGCGGGCAAGAGACCCAGTACTTC
NA	TRBV7-9	TRBJ2-2	NA	CASSATLGAGGELFF	TGTGCCAGCAGCGCCACCCTGGGGGCGGGCGGGGAGCTGTTTTTT
few	TRBV28	TRBJ1-6	NA	CASRLLRDNSPLHF	TGTGCCAGCCGCCTGTTGCGCGATAATTCACCCCTCCACTTT
NA	TRBV28	TRBJ1-1	NA	CASSFWGLDTEAFF	TGTGCCAGCAGTTTCTGGGGTCTAGACACTGAAGCTTTCTTT
NA	TRBV5-5	TRBJ2-6	NA	CASSLESSTGANVLTF	TGTGCCAGCAGCCTTGAAAGTTCAACTGGGGCCAACGTCCTGACTTTC
NA	TRBV27	TRBJ1-4	TRBD1	CASSSQGPEEKLFF	TGTGCCAGCAGTTCACAGGGGCCTGAAGAAAAACTGTTTTTT
NA	TRBV28	TRBJ2-2	NA	CASSPRVVTGELFF	TGTGCCAGCAGCCCCCGCGTTGTGACCGGGGAGCTGTTTTTT
once	TRBV11-3	TRBJ1-1	TRBD1	CASSSQGASTEAFF	TGTGCCAGCAGCTCCCAGGGGGCAAGCACTGAAGCTTTCTTT
NA	TRBV29-1	TRBJ1-2	NA	CSVTENYGYTF	TGCAGCGTGACAGAGAACTATGGCTACACCTTC
NA	TRBV19	TRBJ2-7	TRBD1	CASRTWDRGAYEQYF	TGTGCCAGTAGGACTTGGGACAGGGGCGCCTACGAGCAGTACTTC